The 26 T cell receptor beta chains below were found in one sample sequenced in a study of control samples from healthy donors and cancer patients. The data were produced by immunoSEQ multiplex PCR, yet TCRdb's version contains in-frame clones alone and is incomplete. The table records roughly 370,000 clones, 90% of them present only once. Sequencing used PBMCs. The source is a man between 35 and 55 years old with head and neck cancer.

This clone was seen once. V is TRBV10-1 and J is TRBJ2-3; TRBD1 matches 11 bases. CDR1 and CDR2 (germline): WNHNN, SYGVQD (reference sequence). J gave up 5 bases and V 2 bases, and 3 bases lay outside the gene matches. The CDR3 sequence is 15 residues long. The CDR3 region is CASSEGTGGIDTQYF. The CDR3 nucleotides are TGCGCCAGCAGTGAGGGGACAGGGGGTATAGATACGCAGTATTTT.

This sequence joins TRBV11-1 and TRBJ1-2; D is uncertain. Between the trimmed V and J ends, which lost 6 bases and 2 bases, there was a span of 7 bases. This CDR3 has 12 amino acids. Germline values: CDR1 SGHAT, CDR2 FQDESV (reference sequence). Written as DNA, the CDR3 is TGTGCCAGCAGTGATTACAACTATGGCTACACCTTC. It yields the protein CASSDYNYGYTF.

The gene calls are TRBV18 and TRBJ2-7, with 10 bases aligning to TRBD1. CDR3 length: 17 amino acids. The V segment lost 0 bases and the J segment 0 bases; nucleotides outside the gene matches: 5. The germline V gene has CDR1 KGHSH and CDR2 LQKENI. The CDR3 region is CASSPPETGGYSYEQYF. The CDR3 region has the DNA TGTGCCAGCTCACCACCGGAGACAGGGGGCTACTCCTACGAGCAGTACTTC.

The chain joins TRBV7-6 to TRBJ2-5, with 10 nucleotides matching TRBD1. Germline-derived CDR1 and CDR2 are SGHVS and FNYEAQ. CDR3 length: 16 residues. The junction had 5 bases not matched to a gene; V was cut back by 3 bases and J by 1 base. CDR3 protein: CASSFGTGEPQETQYF. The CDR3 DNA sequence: TGTGCCAGCAGCTTCGGGACAGGGGAACCCCAAGAGACCCAGTACTTC.

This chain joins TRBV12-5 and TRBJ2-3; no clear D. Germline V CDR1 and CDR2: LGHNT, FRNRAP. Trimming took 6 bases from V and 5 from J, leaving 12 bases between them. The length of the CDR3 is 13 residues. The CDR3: CASGQRTGDTQYF. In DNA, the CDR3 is TGTGCTAGTGGGCAACGGACGGGAGATACGCAGTATTTT.

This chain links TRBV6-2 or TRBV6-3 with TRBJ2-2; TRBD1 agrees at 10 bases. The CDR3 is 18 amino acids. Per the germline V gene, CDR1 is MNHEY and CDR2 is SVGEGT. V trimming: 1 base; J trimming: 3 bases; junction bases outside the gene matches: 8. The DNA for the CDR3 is TGTGCCAGCAGTTACTTAGGTGGACAGGGGGTTTACACCGGGGAGCTGTTTTTT. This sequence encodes CASSYLGGQGVYTGELFF.

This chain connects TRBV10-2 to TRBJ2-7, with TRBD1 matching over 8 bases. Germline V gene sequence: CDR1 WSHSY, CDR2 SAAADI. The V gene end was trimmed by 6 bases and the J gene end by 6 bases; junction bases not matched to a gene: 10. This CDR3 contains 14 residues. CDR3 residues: CASSHGQGMGEQYF. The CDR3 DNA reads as TGCGCCAGCAGCCACGGACAGGGAATGGGCGAGCAGTACTTC.

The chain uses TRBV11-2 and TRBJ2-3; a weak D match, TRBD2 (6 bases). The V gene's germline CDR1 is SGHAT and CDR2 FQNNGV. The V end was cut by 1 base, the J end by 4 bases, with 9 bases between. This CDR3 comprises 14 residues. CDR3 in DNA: TGTGCCAGCAGCTTAGCCAGGGAGGCAGATACGCAGTATTTT. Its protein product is CASSLAREADTQYF. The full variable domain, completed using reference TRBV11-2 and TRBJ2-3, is EAGVAQSPRYKIIEKRQSVAFWCNPISGHATLYWYQQILGQGPKLLIQFQNNGVVDDSQLPKDRFSAERLKGVDSTLKIQPAKLEDSAVYLCASSLAREADTQYFGPGTRLTVL.

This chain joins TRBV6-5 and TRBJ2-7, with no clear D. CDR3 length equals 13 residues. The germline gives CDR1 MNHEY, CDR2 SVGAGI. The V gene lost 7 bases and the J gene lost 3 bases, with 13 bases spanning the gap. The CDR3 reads CASTQGPRYEQYF. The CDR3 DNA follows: TGTGCCAGCACACAAGGGCCGCGCTACGAGCAGTACTTC.

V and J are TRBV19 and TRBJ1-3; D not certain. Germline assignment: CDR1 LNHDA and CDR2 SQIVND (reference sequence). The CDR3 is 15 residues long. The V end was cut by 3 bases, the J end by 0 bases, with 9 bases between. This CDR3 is CASSMVGNSGNTIYF. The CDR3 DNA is TGTGCCAGTAGTATGGTAGGAAACTCTGGAAACACCATATATTTT.

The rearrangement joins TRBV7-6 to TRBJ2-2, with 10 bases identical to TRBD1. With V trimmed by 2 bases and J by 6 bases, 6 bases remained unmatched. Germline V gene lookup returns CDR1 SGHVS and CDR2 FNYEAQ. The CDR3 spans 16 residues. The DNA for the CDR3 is TGTGCCAGCAGCTTATATGACAGGGGGCGAGCCGGGGAGCTGTTTTTT. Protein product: CASSLYDRGRAGELFF.

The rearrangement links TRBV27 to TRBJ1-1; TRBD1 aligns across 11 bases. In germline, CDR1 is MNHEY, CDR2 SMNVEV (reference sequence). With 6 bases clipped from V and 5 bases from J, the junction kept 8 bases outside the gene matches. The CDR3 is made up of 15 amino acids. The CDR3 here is CASRRTGGPRTEAFF. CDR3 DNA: TGTGCCAGCAGAAGGACAGGGGGCCCTAGGACTGAAGCTTTCTTT.

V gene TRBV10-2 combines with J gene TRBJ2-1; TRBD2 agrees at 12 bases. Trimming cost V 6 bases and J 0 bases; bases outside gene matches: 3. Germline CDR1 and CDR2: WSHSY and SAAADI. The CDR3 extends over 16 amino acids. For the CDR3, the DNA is TGCGCCAGCAGCCTAGCGGGGGGGTTCTCCTACAATGAGCAGTTCTTC. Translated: CASSLAGGFSYNEQFF.

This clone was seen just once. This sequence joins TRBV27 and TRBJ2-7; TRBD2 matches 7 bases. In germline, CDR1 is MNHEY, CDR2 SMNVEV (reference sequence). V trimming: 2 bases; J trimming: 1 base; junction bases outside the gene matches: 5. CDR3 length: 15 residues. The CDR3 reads CASSLKPGLSYEQYF. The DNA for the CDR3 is TGTGCCAGCAGTTTAAAACCGGGACTATCCTACGAGCAGTACTTC.

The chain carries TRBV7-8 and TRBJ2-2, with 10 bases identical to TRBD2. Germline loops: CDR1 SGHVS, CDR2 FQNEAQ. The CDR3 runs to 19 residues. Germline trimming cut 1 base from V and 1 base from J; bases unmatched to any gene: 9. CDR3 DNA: TGTGCCAGCAGCTTAGATGAGAGCGGGAGGGCTAGGAACACCGGGGAGCTGTTTTTT. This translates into CASSLDESGRARNTGELFF.

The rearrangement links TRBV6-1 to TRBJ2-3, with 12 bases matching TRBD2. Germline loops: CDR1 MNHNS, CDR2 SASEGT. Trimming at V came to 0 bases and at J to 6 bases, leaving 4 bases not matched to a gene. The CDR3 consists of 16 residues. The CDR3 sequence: CASSEALAGGVDTQYF. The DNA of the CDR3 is TGTGCCAGCAGTGAAGCGCTAGCGGGAGGGGTGGATACGCAGTATTTT.

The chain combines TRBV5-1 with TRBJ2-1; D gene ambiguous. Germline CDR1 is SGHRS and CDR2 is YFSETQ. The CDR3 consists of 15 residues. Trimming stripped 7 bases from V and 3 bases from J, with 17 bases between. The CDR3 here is CASRVVLGNYNEQFF. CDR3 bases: TGCGCCAGCCGGGTGGTATTGGGAAACTACAATGAGCAGTTCTTC. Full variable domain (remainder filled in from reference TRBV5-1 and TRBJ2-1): KAGVTQTPRYLIKTRGQQVTLSCSPISGHRSVSWYQQTPGQGLQFLFEYFSETQRNKGNFPGRFSGRQFSNSRSEMNVSTLELGDSALYLCASRVVLGNYNEQFFGPGTRLTVL.

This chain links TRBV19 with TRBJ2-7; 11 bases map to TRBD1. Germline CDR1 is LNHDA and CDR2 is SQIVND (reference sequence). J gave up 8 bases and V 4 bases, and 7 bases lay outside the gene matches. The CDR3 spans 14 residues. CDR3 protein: CASSTPGQGAQQYF. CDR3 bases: TGTGCCAGTAGTACCCCCGGACAGGGGGCACAGCAGTACTTC.

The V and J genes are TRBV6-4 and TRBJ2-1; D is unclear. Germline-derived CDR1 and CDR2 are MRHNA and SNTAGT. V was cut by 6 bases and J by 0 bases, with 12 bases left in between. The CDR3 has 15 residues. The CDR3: CASSETGSSYNEQFF. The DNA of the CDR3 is TGTGCCAGCAGCGAAACTGGCAGCTCCTACAATGAGCAGTTCTTC.

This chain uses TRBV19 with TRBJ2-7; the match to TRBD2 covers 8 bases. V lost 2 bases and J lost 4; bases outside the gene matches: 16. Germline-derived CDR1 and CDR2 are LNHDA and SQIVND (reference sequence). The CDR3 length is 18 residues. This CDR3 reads CASSISGTSGSLKYEQYF. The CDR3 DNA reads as TGTGCCAGTAGTATATCCGGGACTAGTGGATCCCTGAAGTACGAGCAGTACTTC.

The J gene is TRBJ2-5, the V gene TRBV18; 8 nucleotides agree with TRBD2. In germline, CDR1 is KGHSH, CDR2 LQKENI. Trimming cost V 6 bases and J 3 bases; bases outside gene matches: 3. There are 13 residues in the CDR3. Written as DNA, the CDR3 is TGTGCCAGCTCGGGTAGCGGGGAAGAGACCCAGTACTTC. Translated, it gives CASSGSGEETQYF.

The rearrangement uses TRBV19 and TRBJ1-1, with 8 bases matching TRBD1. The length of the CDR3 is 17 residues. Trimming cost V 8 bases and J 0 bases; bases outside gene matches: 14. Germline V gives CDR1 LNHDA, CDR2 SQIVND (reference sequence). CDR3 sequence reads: CASSRTGHLLVNTEAFF. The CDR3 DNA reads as TGTGCCAGTTCACGGACAGGGCATCTGCTGGTGAACACTGAAGCTTTCTTT.

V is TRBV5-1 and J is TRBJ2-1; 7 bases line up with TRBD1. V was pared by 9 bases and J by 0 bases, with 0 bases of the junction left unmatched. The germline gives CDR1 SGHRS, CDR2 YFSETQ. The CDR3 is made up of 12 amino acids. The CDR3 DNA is TGCGCCACAGGGGGCTCCTACAATGAGCAGTTCTTC. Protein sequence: CATGGSYNEQFF.

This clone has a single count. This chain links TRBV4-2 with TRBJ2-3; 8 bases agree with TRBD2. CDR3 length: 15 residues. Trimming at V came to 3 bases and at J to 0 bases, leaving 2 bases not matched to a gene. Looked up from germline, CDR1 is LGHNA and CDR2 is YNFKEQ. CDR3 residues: CASSQPSGSTDTQYF. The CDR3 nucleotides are TGTGCCAGCAGCCAGCCTAGCGGGAGCACAGATACGCAGTATTTT.

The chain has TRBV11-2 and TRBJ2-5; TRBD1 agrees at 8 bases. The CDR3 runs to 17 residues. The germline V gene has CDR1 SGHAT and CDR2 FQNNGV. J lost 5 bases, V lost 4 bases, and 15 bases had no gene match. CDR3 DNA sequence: TGTGCCAGCAGCTCGGGACAGGCGGGATTTAGAAGGGAGACCCAGTACTTC. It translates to CASSSGQAGFRRETQYF.

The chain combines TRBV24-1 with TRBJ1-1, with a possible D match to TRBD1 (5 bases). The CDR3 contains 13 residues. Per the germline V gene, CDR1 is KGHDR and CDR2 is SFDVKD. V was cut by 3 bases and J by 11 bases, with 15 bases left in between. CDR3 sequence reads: CATSDPDSNRAFF. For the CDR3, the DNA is TGTGCCACCAGTGATCCGGACTCGAACAGGGCTTTCTTT.